Described below is a single T cell receptor beta chain sequence and its context. The target antigen is unknown. These data originate in a study of cytomegalovirus exposure and HLA in healthy donors. Study in general: When 350 to 500 donors were genotyped, roughly 80% of them were found to fall in the Caucasian-associated ancestry cluster.

Study conclusions and caveats: When analyzed later, the rates of TCR association showed variation by HLA locus, with DRB1 the most and HLA-C the fewest. Later, an analysis showed that TCR beta chains associated with HLA were more clonally expanded than others that were equally common.

CDR3 length: 19 amino acids. Germline assignment: CDR1 KGHSH and CDR2 LQKENI. Deletions cut 3 bases from V and 0 bases from J, with 21 bases between. The PCR had 60 Vbeta and 13 Jbeta primers. Per the authors' pipeline: A later analysis tallied tens of millions of unique TCR beta chains, some 10 million of them shared. The method was immunoSEQ multiplex PCR; TCRdb's version includes in-frame clones alone and lacks a portion of them. V and J calls plus clone size are reproduced from that table; the DNA served to infer D and trimming. The sample consists of just over 150,000 clones, 70% to 90% of them appearing once.

The rearrangement uses TRBV18 and TRBJ1-3; perhaps TRBD1 as D (5 bases). Sequencing input: PBMCs. The source of this sequence is a woman aged 18 to 35 in good health and CMV-seronegative. This CDR3 is CASSPAPLTGLSSGNTIYF. The CDR3 nucleotides are TGTGCCAGCTCACCGGCTCCCTTGACGGGACTGAGCTCTGGAAACACCATATATTTT. Looking up the rest from reference TRBV18 and TRBJ1-3 gives the full variable domain: NAGVMQNPRHLVRRRGQEARLRCSPMKGHSHVYWYRQLPEEGLKFMVYLQKENIIDESGMPKERFSAEFPKEGPSILRIQQVVRGDSAAYFCASSPAPLTGLSSGNTIYFGEGSWLTVV.